This entry is about one TCR beta chain. Germline assignment: CDR1 SNHLY and CDR2 FYNNEI. Trimming stripped 8 bases from V and 0 bases from J, with 5 bases between. CDR3 length: 12 residues. This sample is drawn from a study of T cell changes during pregnancy in multiple sclerosis. Generated by immunoSEQ multiplex PCR, the TCRdb table keeps only in-frame clones and is missing some. Among 30,000 or so clones listed, 89% were seen once. The sequences come from CD8+ T cells from peripheral blood mononuclear cells, collected in the second trimester of pregnancy. The J gene is TRBJ2-1, the V gene TRBV2; a possible D gene is TRBD1 (5 bases). The sequence was obtained from a female donor with multiple sclerosis, enrolled in a pregnancy study. CDR3: CASQGSYNEQFF. CDR3 bases: TGTGCCAGCCAGGGCTCCTACAATGAGCAGTTCTTC. The complete variable domain, with remaining parts taken from reference TRBV2 and TRBJ2-1, reads EPEVTQTPSHQVTQMGQEVILRCVPISNHLYFYWYRQILGQKVEFLVSFYNNEISEKSEIFDDQFSVERPDGSNFTLKIRSTKLEDSAMYFCASQGSYNEQFFGPGTRLTVL.